The rows below give T cell receptor beta chains drawn from one sample of a study of blood T cell repertoires in COVID-19. Profiled with immunoSEQ multiplex PCR; TCRdb holds only in-frame clones, not every one. The sample consists of under 300,000 clones, 70% to 85% of them appearing once. The sequenced sample consisted of peripheral blood. The receptors originated from a human donor with COVID-19, enrolled during active disease. The donor label of this sample is uncertain. Both conserved end residues are part of each CDR3. D genes are given only for firm matches. A clone size is listed for some rows: how often the clone was seen (once, few, many), or a class if it is expanded.

D: NA; V: TRBV19; size: NA; J: TRBJ2-7; CDR3: CASSTQGTTYEQYF; DNA: TGTGCCAGTAGTACACAGGGAACTACCTACGAGCAGTACTTC
D: TRBD2; V: TRBV19; size: NA; J: TRBJ2-5; CDR3: CASSNSGSFQETQYF; DNA: TGTGCCAGTAGTAACAGCGGGAGTTTCCAAGAGACCCAGTACTTC
D: NA; V: TRBV7-3; size: NA; J: TRBJ1-2; CDR3: CASSRGPDRPNYGYTF; DNA: TGTGCCAGCAGCCGAGGCCCCGACAGGCCTAACTATGGCTACACCTTC
D: NA; V: TRBV27; size: NA; J: TRBJ1-4; CDR3: CASSVNGATNEKLFF; DNA: TGTGCCAGCAGTGTCAACGGTGCAACTAATGAAAAACTGTTTTTT
D: TRBD1; V: TRBV6-4; size: NA; J: TRBJ1-1; CDR3: CASREDRGRNTEAFF; DNA: TGTGCCAGCAGGGAGGACAGGGGGCGAAACACTGAAGCTTTCTTT
D: NA; V: TRBV4-1; size: NA; J: TRBJ2-2; CDR3: CASSQGIAVNTGELFF; DNA: TGCGCCAGCAGCCAAGGTATAGCGGTGAACACCGGGGAGCTGTTTTTT
D: NA; V: TRBV18; size: NA; J: TRBJ1-1; CDR3: CASSPPGSNTEAFF; DNA: TGTGCCAGCTCACCACCTGGCAGTAACACTGAAGCTTTCTTT
D: TRBD1; V: TRBV18; size: NA; J: TRBJ2-2; CDR3: CASSPGTGGERWRSGELFF; DNA: TGTGCCAGCTCACCCGGGACAGGGGGCGAGCGATGGAGGTCCGGGGAGCTGTTTTTT
D: NA; V: TRBV9; size: NA; J: TRBJ2-1; CDR3: CASSVGGLAGREQFF; DNA: TGTGCCAGCAGCGTTGGGGGGTTGGCTGGGAGGGAGCAGTTCTTC
D: TRBD1; V: TRBV9; size: NA; J: TRBJ2-7; CDR3: CASSVEGQGTTPGEQYF; DNA: TGTGCCAGCAGCGTAGAGGGACAGGGAACGACCCCCGGCGAGCAGTACTTC
D: NA; V: TRBV28; size: once; J: TRBJ1-5; CDR3: CASSFAGVNQPQHF; DNA: TGTGCCAGCAGTTTTGCCGGGGTCAATCAGCCCCAGCATTTT
D: NA; V: TRBV19; size: NA; J: TRBJ1-6; CDR3: CASREGYNSPLHF; DNA: TGTGCCAGTAGAGAGGGATATAATTCACCCCTCCACTTT